This passage covers 30 T cell receptor beta chains from one sample sequenced in a study of blood T cell repertoires in COVID-19. The table came from immunoSEQ multiplex PCR; TCRdb's copy has only in-frame clones and leaves some out. The table lists about 60,000 clones, 76% of them singletons. Sequencing used peripheral blood. The origin of the receptors is a woman older than 75 with acute or convalescent COVID-19.

This chain joins TRBV30 and TRBJ1-5; D might be TRBD1 (5 bases). The CDR3 is 13 amino acids. The germline CDR1 and CDR2 sequences are GTSNPN and SVGIG (reference sequence). V lost 2 bases and J 0 bases, leaving 5 bases between the germline ends. CDR3 sequence: CAWSRGSNQPQHF. The CDR3 region has the DNA TGTGCCTGGAGTAGGGGTAGCAATCAGCCCCAGCATTTT.

This clone ranks as medium-sized. This chain uses TRBV19 with TRBJ1-1; TRBD1 matches at 9 bases. CDR1 and CDR2 (germline): LNHDA, SQIVND (reference sequence). There are 14 residues in the CDR3. Unmatched junction bases numbered 8, after V lost 6 bases and J lost 6 bases. CDR3 residues: CASRPTGGVAEAFF. The CDR3 DNA reads TGTGCCAGTAGACCGACAGGGGGAGTTGCTGAAGCTTTCTTT.

The V call is TRBV3-1 (or the pseudogene TRBV3-2), the J call TRBJ2-3; TRBD1 matches at 10 bases. CDR1 is LGHDT, CDR2 YNNKEL, per germline (reference sequence). The CDR3 has 18 residues. V lost 1 base, J lost 2 bases, and 9 bases stayed unmatched. This CDR3 reads CASSQGWTGTGATDTQYF. CDR3 coding DNA: TGTGCCAGCAGCCAAGGGTGGACCGGGACAGGGGCCACAGATACGCAGTATTTT.

This rearrangement joins TRBV30 to TRBJ1-5; D uncertain. Germline V lookup: CDR1 GTSNPN, CDR2 SVGIG (reference sequence). The V end was cut by 2 bases, the J end by 0 bases, with 2 bases between. This CDR3 comprises 12 residues. The CDR3 spells CAWSRSNQPQHF. CDR3 coding DNA: TGTGCCTGGAGTCGTAGCAATCAGCCCCAGCATTTT.

The chain uses TRBV16 and TRBJ2-7, with D maybe TRBD1 (5 bases). Trimming left V 4 bases short and J 1 base short, with 8 bases between. Germline CDR1 KGHSY, CDR2 FQNENV. This CDR3 contains 13 residues. The CDR3 sequence is CASSRGQSYEQYF. CDR3 in DNA: TGTGCCAGCAGCCGAGGACAATCCTACGAGCAGTACTTC.

The chain is built from TRBV7-3 and TRBJ1-1, with 7 bases aligning to TRBD1. The CDR3 has 14 residues. Germline CDR1 reads SGHTA; CDR2 reads FQGTGA. The junction had 9 bases not matched to a gene; V was cut back by 4 bases and J by 7 bases. Here the CDR3 reads CASSSSTGTDEAFF. The CDR3 coding sequence is TGTGCCAGCAGCTCCTCTACCGGGACAGATGAAGCTTTCTTT.

The chain combines TRBV3-1 (or the pseudogene TRBV3-2) with TRBJ1-5; TRBD1 matches at 10 bases. This CDR3 comprises 14 residues. Germline trimming cut 4 bases from V and 7 bases from J; bases unmatched to any gene: 4. Germline lookup yields CDR1 LGHDT and CDR2 YNNKEL (reference sequence). The CDR3 is CASSPRDRGQPQHF. CDR3 DNA sequence: TGTGCCAGCAGCCCCCGGGACAGGGGCCAGCCCCAGCATTTT.

The V and J genes are TRBV18 and TRBJ2-1; D not certain. V was clipped by 3 bases and J by 0 bases, with 9 bases between them. Germline V lookup: CDR1 KGHSH, CDR2 LQKENI. The CDR3 is 15 amino acids. CDR3 DNA: TGTGCCAGCTCACCCCCTAGGAGCTCCTACAATGAGCAGTTCTTC. This gives the protein CASSPPRSSYNEQFF.

The chain carries TRBV28 and TRBJ1-1; perhaps TRBD1 as D (6 bases). CDR3 length: 16 amino acids. Germline lookup yields CDR1 MDHEN and CDR2 SYDVKM. V lost 5 bases and J 1 base, leaving 17 bases between the germline ends. The CDR3 sequence: CASSVSSRGKNTEAFF. CDR3 nucleotide sequence: TGTGCCAGCAGTGTAAGTTCCAGGGGAAAGAACACTGAAGCTTTCTTT.

The chain is built from TRBV28 and TRBJ1-2; 9 bases are shared with TRBD1. CDR1 is MDHEN and CDR2 is SYDVKM in the germline V gene. CDR3 size: 14 residues. J gave up 6 bases and V 6 bases, and 8 bases lay outside the gene matches. CDR3 residues: CASRPGTGSHGYTF. The CDR3, as DNA: TGTGCCAGCAGACCCGGGACAGGGTCCCATGGCTACACCTTC.

The chain links TRBV27 to TRBJ1-4, with 9 bases lining up with TRBD1. Germline trimming cut 4 bases from V and 7 bases from J; bases unmatched to any gene: 4. Germline CDR1 reads MNHEY; CDR2 reads SMNVEV (reference sequence). The CDR3 covers 14 residues. The CDR3 sequence: CASSSGDRAEKLFF. The CDR3 DNA reads TGTGCCAGCAGTTCGGGGGACAGGGCTGAAAAACTGTTTTTT.

The J gene is TRBJ2-7, the V gene TRBV2, with 8 bases lining up with TRBD1. V lost 6 bases and J lost 5; bases outside the gene matches: 3. The CDR3 is 12 amino acids. Germline loops: CDR1 SNHLY, CDR2 FYNNEI. The CDR3 DNA follows: TGTGCCAGCAGCGAACAGGGGGACGAGCAGTACTTC. Its protein product is CASSEQGDEQYF. Looking up the rest from reference TRBV2 and TRBJ2-7 gives the full variable domain: EPEVTQTPSHQVTQMGQEVILRCVPISNHLYFYWYRQILGQKVEFLVSFYNNEISEKSEIFDDQFSVERPDGSNFTLKIRSTKLEDSAMYFCASSEQGDEQYFGPGTRLTVT.

The chain links TRBV19 to TRBJ2-7; D is perhaps TRBD1 (5 bases). Germline V CDR1 and CDR2: LNHDA, SQIVND (reference sequence). CDR3 size: 14 residues. The V and J ends lost 5 bases and 2 bases respectively, with 13 bases between them. CDR3 in DNA: TGTGCCAGTAGTTTCTTCGACAGAGCCTACGAGCAGTACTTC. Encoded protein: CASSFFDRAYEQYF.

J is TRBJ2-4 and V is TRBV4-2, with 7 bases aligning to TRBD2. The germline gives CDR1 LGHNA, CDR2 YNFKEQ. Trimming took 1 base from V and 3 from J; bases not matched to a gene: 6. CDR3 length: 16 residues. In nucleotides, the CDR3 is TGTGCCAGCAGCCAAGTAGGCGGGAGTGACAAAAACATTCAGTACTTC. This encodes CASSQVGGSDKNIQYF.

The chain employs TRBV5-1 and TRBJ2-3; 9 bases match TRBD2. Germline CDR1 and CDR2: SGHRS and YFSETQ. V shed 0 bases and J 3 bases; nucleotides not matched to a gene: 14. This CDR3 is built from 19 residues. CDR3 in amino acids: CASSLAGWREGRTTDTQYF. CDR3 DNA: TGCGCCAGCAGCTTGGCCGGGTGGCGGGAGGGCCGAACTACAGATACGCAGTATTTT.

The V call is TRBV13, the J call TRBJ2-7; a possible D gene is TRBD2 (6 bases). V dropped 3 bases and J dropped 2 bases, with 8 bases sitting between them. The CDR3 sequence is 13 residues long. Germline assignment: CDR1 PRHDT and CDR2 FYEKMQ (reference sequence). CDR3 in DNA: TGTGCCAGCAGCTTGGGACTCGCCTACGAGCAGTACTTC. It is translated as CASSLGLAYEQYF.

The rearrangement uses TRBV12-3 or TRBV12-4 and TRBJ2-5, with TRBD1 as a possible D gene (6 bases). V was pared by 7 bases and J by 3 bases, with 12 bases between. The CDR3 contains 13 residues. The CDR3: CASNGQIEETQYF. CDR3 coding DNA: TGTGCCAGCAACGGACAGATAGAAGAGACCCAGTACTTC.

J is TRBJ1-6 and V is TRBV27; 7 bases are a match to TRBD1. After removal of 8 bases from V and 6 bases from J, the junction contained 7 bases not matched to a gene. This CDR3 region has 14 residues. CDR1 and CDR2 from the germline V gene are MNHEY and SMNVEV (reference sequence). This CDR3 reads CASRGTAPNSPLHF. CDR3 bases: TGTGCCAGCCGCGGGACAGCCCCTAATTCACCCCTCCACTTT.

This clone was detected a few times. The chain is built from TRBV5-1 and TRBJ2-2; 9 bases align to TRBD1. CDR1 and CDR2 (germline): SGHRS, YFSETQ. There are 16 residues in the CDR3. V lost 3 bases, J lost 6 bases, and 9 bases stayed unmatched. DNA of the CDR3: TGCGCCAGCAGCTCTGCCGGGACAGGGATGCCCGGGGAGCTGTTTTTT. Its translation is CASSSAGTGMPGELFF.

The chain is built from TRBV5-4 and TRBJ2-3; 7 nucleotides agree with TRBD2. This CDR3 is 14 amino acids long. Per the germline V gene, CDR1 is SGHNT and CDR2 is YYREEE (reference sequence). The J segment lost 5 bases and the V segment lost 1 base, leaving 4 bases of the junction unmatched. The CDR3 bases are TGTGCCAGCAGCTTGCGCGGGAGTAGAGATACGCAGTATTTT. Translation gives CASSLRGSRDTQYF. The variable domain in full, completed from reference TRBV5-4 and TRBJ2-3, reads ETGVTQSPTHLIKTRGQQVTLRCSSQSGHNTVSWYQQALGQGPQFIFQYYREEENGRGNFPPRFSGLQFPNYSSELNVNALELDDSALYLCASSLRGSRDTQYFGPGTRLTVL.

This chain joins TRBV9 and TRBJ2-3, with D possibly TRBD1 on 7 matching bases. Per germline, CDR1 SGDLS and CDR2 YYNGEE. CDR3 length: 16 amino acids. The V gene lost 3 bases and the J gene lost 0 bases, with 14 bases spanning the gap. The CDR3 nucleotides are TGTGCCAGCAGCGCCCAGGCGGGACAGAGCACAGATACGCAGTATTTT. It is translated as CASSAQAGQSTDTQYF.

V and J are TRBV19 and TRBJ2-5; a possible D gene is TRBD1 (6 bases). V lost 5 bases and J 3 bases, leaving 13 bases between the germline ends. The CDR3 extends over 14 amino acids. Germline CDR1 reads LNHDA; CDR2 reads SQIVND (reference sequence). The CDR3 spells CASSPRQEEETQYF. The CDR3 nucleotides read TGTGCCAGTAGTCCGAGACAGGAAGAAGAGACCCAGTACTTC.

This clone has just one count. The chain couples TRBV12-5 to TRBJ1-1, with 10 bases fitting TRBD1. This CDR3 region has 14 residues. J lost 3 bases, V lost 6 bases, and 4 bases had no gene match. Germline V gene data show CDR1 as LGHNT and CDR2 as FRNRAP. The CDR3 here is CASGPDRGYTEAFF. CDR3 bases: TGTGCTAGTGGCCCGGACAGGGGGTACACTGAAGCTTTCTTT. The whole variable domain, remainder taken from reference TRBV12-5 and TRBJ1-1, is DARVTQTPRHKVTEMGQEVTMRCQPILGHNTVFWYRQTMMQGLELLAYFRNRAPLDDSGMPKDRFSAEMPDATLATLKIQPSEPRDSAVYFCASGPDRGYTEAFFGQGTRLTVV.

The genes are TRBV28 and TRBJ2-2, with D possibly TRBD2 on 5 matching bases. CDR1 is MDHEN and CDR2 is SYDVKM in the germline V gene. V lost 11 bases and J 6 bases, leaving 13 bases between the germline ends. The CDR3 runs to 12 residues. CDR3 coding DNA: TGTGCCGCTAAAGGGAGCGCCGGGGAGCTGTTTTTT. This encodes CAAKGSAGELFF.

This clone was detected only a few times. The chain uses TRBV15 and TRBJ1-3; maybe TRBD1 (5 bases). The CDR3 is 15 amino acids. CDR1 and CDR2 from the germline V gene are LNHNV and YYDKDF (reference sequence). V lost 0 bases, J lost 2 bases, and 8 bases lay in between. The CDR3 DNA reads as TGTGCCACCAGCAGAGAGGGCAGGGCTGGAAACACCATATATTTT. It specifies CATSREGRAGNTIYF.

This chain joins TRBV14 and TRBJ1-6; D unclear. The germline V gene has CDR1 SGHDN and CDR2 FVKESK. The V and J ends lost 4 bases and 0 bases respectively, with 16 bases between them. The CDR3 spans 18 residues. The CDR3 DNA follows: TGTGCCAGCAGCCGTTGGCCTATACAGAGCTCCTATAATTCACCCCTCCACTTT. It yields the protein CASSRWPIQSSYNSPLHF.

In its sample, this clone was seen a few times. The chain recombines TRBV5-4 with TRBJ2-5; TRBD2 matches 13 bases. J lost 4 bases, V lost 0 bases, and 0 bases had no gene match. Germline V CDR1 and CDR2: SGHNT, YYREEE (reference sequence). The CDR3 runs 15 residues. The CDR3 here is CASSLGLAGGETQYF. CDR3 DNA sequence: TGTGCCAGCAGCTTGGGACTAGCGGGAGGAGAGACCCAGTACTTC.

This rearrangement joins TRBV7-9 to TRBJ2-3; 10 positions match TRBD1. Germline CDR1 reads SEHNR; CDR2 reads FQNEAQ (reference sequence). The CDR3 loop spans 17 amino acids. V lost 5 bases to trimming and J lost 2 bases; unmatched junction nucleotides: 10. The CDR3 sequence: CASSPGLGTGDTDTQYF. The CDR3 bases are TGTGCCAGCAGCCCCGGGCTGGGGACAGGGGACACAGATACGCAGTATTTT.

The chain combines TRBV6-5 with TRBJ1-1, with 11 positions matching TRBD1. V lost 5 bases, J lost 5 bases, and 7 bases stayed unmatched. The CDR3 length is 15 residues. Germline V gene lookup returns CDR1 MNHEY and CDR2 SVGAGI. The CDR3 loop is CASSPRTGGATEAFF. CDR3 nucleotides: TGTGCCAGCAGTCCAAGGACAGGGGGCGCAACTGAAGCTTTCTTT.

The sample holds a few counts of this clone. J is TRBJ1-5 and V is TRBV5-1; unclear D gene. Between the trimmed V and J ends, which lost 4 bases and 4 bases, there was a span of 15 bases. The CDR3 runs 15 residues. Germline values: CDR1 SGHRS, CDR2 YFSETQ. CDR3 sequence (DNA): TGCGCCAGCAGCCCCGGGGAGCACACGAATCAGCCCCAGCATTTT. Translating gives CASSPGEHTNQPQHF. Variable domain in full (rest from reference TRBV5-1 and TRBJ1-5): KAGVTQTPRYLIKTRGQQVTLSCSPISGHRSVSWYQQTPGQGLQFLFEYFSETQRNKGNFPGRFSGRQFSNSRSEMNVSTLELGDSALYLCASSPGEHTNQPQHFGDGTRLSIL.